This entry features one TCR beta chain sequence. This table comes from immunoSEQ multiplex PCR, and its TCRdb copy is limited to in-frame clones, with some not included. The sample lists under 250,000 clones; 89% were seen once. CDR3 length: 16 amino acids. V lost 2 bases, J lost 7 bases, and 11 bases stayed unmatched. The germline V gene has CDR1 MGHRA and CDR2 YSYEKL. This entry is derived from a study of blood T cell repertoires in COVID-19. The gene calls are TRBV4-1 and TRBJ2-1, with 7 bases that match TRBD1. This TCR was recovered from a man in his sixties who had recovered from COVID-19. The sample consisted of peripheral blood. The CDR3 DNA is TGCGCCAGCAGCCAACTAGACAGGGCTTCGGGAAATGAGCAGTTCTTC. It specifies CASSQLDRASGNEQFF.